This TCR beta chain was captured by sequencing in a study of shared clonotypes between healthy human individuals. Study-wide background: Contributing individuals were two females and a few males aged 18 to 49. The study, taken as a whole, reports: The four-donor shared clonotypes exceeded non-shared clonotypes in generation probability, with non-shared ones scoring lower. Naive subsets generally had larger estimated richness than memory subsets. A handful of donors showed sharing of approximately 5% of naive CD4 clonotypes.

The V segment lost 4 bases and the J segment 9 bases; nucleotides outside the gene matches: 7. The CDR3 is 15 residues long. Germline CDR1 is SGHDT and CDR2 is YYEEEE. As for this clone: Its antigen remains unknown.

Profiled with immunoSEQ multiplex PCR; TCRdb holds only in-frame clones, not every one. Of fewer than 200,000 clones listed, around 63% are singletons. The gene calls are TRBV5-6 and TRBJ2-2; 12 bases are a match to TRBD1. The sequenced material came from memory CD4+ T cells sorted from blood. Subset noted: CD45RA-negative fraction. The receptor comes from a man aged 25-40 years in good health. CDR3 protein: CASSPGTGGERELFF. The CDR3 coding sequence is TGTGCCAGCAGCCCCGGGACAGGGGGCGAGCGGGAGCTGTTTTTT.